The source of this T cell receptor (beta chain) is a study of OX40 agonist ivuxolimab in advanced cancers. About the study: It was permissible to have had prior anti-PD-1, anti-PD-L1 or anti-CTLA-4 therapy, and less than 45% had some.

CDR3 length: 17 residues. Per the germline V gene, CDR1 is SGHTA and CDR2 is FQGNSA. Study observations and caveats: Part of the nonresponder group also had normalized T-cell clonal expansion that was low. Compared with CD4+, CD8+ T cells on average had more expanded clones.

Some clones are missing from TCRdb's copy, which holds only in-frame ones; the method was immunoSEQ multiplex PCR. This sample yields 55,000 to 70,000 clones, of which nearly 90% are seen a single time; about 1.3% belongs to the top ten. Comment on this clone: Its specificity is not known. The junction and the germline gene differ at one end; a read error may be behind it. Other nucleotide sequences in the sample specify the same CDR3.

The sequences come from CD4+ or CD8+ T cells sorted from blood, collected in a trial of the OX40 agonist ivuxolimab. V gene TRBV7-2 combines with J gene TRBJ1-2; unclear D gene. The receptor comes from an adult with an advanced solid tumor such as melanoma, head and neck, liver or kidney cancer. CDR3: CASSPYRGAVRNYGYTF. CDR3 nucleotides: TGCGCCAGCAGCCCCTACCGCGGTGCAGTGCGGAACTATGGCTACACCTTC.